This T cell receptor (beta chain) was sequenced during a study of response to subunit inactivated influenza vaccine. Study-level points and caveats: T cells newly recruited by each seasonal influenza vaccination are few, the authors suggested.

V lost 6 bases to trimming and J lost 2 bases; unmatched junction nucleotides: 1. CDR1 is MNHNS and CDR2 is SASEGT in the germline V gene. This CDR3 is 15 amino acids long. In TCRdb, the RT-PCR reads were re-called with MiXCR into one record per CDR3 protein. The repertoire holds under 850,000 distinct CDR3 sequences, with less than 20% as singletons. Comment on this clonotype: What it binds is not known.

Source: PBMCs from blood, taken 4 to 6 days after vaccination. The receptor was isolated from a man aged 50 or older who received an inactivated influenza vaccine. V is TRBV6-1 and J is TRBJ2-1; 13 bases agree with TRBD2. The CDR3 reads CASRTSGRAYNEQFF. CDR3 in DNA: TGTGCCAGCAGAACTAGCGGGAGGGCCTACAATGAGCAGTTCTTC.